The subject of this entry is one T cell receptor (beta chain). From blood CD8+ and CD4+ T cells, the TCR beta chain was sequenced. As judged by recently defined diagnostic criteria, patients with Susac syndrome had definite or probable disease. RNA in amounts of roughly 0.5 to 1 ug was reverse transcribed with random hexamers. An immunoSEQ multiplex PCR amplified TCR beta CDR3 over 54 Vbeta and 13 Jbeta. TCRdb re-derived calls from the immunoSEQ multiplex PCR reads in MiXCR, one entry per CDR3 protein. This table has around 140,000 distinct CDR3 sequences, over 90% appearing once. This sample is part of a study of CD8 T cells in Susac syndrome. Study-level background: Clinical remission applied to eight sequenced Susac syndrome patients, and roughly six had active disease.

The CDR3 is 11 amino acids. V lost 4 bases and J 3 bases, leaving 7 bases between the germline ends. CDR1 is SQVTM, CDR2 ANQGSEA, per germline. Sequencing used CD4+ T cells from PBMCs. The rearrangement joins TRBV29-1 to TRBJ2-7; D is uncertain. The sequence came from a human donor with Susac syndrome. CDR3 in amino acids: CSVGVGYEQYF. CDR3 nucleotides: TGCAGCGTTGGTGTAGGCTACGAGCAGTACTTC.